This T cell receptor (beta chain) derives from a study of beta chain features in type 1 diabetes. As for the study in general: The patients were much like the healthy donors in age, gender and cell yields. Overall study results and limits: PCR might favor shorter templates, equally in patients and controls. For Type 1 diabetes patients, all four CD4+ subsets carried TCRB CDR3s that were moderately but significantly shorter. Sampled from patients, naive, central memory and Treg TCRB repertoires appeared more similar than those sampled from healthy donors. Cells expressing TCR highly could be over-represented by cDNA sequencing.

The isolated RNA, all of it, was reverse transcribed, so expressed TCRB transcripts were what got sequenced. Data came from immunoSEQ multiplex PCR; TCRdb stores just in-frame clones and leaves some out. Among some 350,000 clones listed, 9.5% to 10% were seen once. Concerning this clone: Its target is unknown.

V was pared by 5 bases and J by 6 bases, with 14 bases between. Per germline, CDR1 MNHNY and CDR2 SVGAGI (reference sequence). The CDR3 consists of 13 residues. The chain combines TRBV6-6 with TRBJ2-7; the D gene could be TRBD1 or TRBD2 (5 bases each). This TCR was recovered from a man aged 25-45 years with type 1 diabetes. The material sequenced was central memory CD4+ T cells from blood. The CDR3 nucleotides are TGTGCCAGCAGTACCCGGACGAGGGGCGAGCAGTACTTC. Amino acid sequence: CASSTRTRGEQYF.